This T cell receptor (beta chain) comes out of a study of T cell responses to AZD1222 COVID-19 vaccine. Trimming pared 8 bases from V and 6 bases from J, leaving 7 bases between. Germline CDR1 LNHDA, CDR2 SQIVND (reference sequence). The CDR3 contains 11 residues. Study results and caveats: Dominant CD4 TCR responses targeted spike regions 160-218 and 743-854. Unmutated regions of variants are reportedly targeted by nearly half of spike-specific TCRs. Among the donors, most were white British and more were female, and clonal diversity was possibly underestimated. The peak T cell response came first, and repertoires were sampled only after it.

Produced via immunoSEQ multiplex PCR; TCRdb's table is partial and in-frame only. Of around 170,000 clones listed, 88% are singletons. As regards this clone: Its specificity is unknown.

This specimen was peripheral blood, taken 28 days after the second AZD1222 dose. This sequence joins TRBV19 and TRBJ2-2; D might be TRBD2 (6 bases). The sequence came from an adult who received the AZD1222 COVID-19 vaccine. CDR3 amino acids: CASAGSGELFF. The CDR3 bases are TGTGCCAGTGCGGGATCCGGGGAGCTGTTTTTT.